The T cell receptor beta chain described here comes from a study of blood T cell repertoires in COVID-19. In the original analysis: Amplified reference gene primers provided the basis for estimating nucleated cell counts. Measured with immunoSEQ multiplex PCR; TCRdb has only the in-frame clones, and not every one. V, J and clone size reflect that table, while D and trimming were determined from the DNA. The sample holds about 180,000 clones, about 85% seen once. V shed 3 bases and J 9 bases; nucleotides not matched to a gene: 9. This CDR3 is 16 amino acids long. CDR1 is LNHDA and CDR2 is SQIVND in the germline V gene (reference sequence).

The receptor comes from a woman in her twenties or thirties with active or convalescent COVID-19. The sequencing input was peripheral blood. The rearrangement uses TRBV19 and TRBJ2-1; 12 positions agree with TRBD2. The CDR3 DNA is TGTGCCAGTAGTATTCAAAGACTAGCGGGAGACCTTGAGCAGTTCTTC. It specifies CASSIQRLAGDLEQFF.